This T cell receptor beta chain stems from a study of early T cells in non-severe SARS-CoV-2 infection. The study's findings and limits: Clonotype matching in VDJdb favored anti-spike CD8 responses and did not capture private and CD4 specificities.

The CDR3 consists of 17 residues. Germline V gene sequence: CDR1 SGHNT, CDR2 YYREEE (reference sequence). V shed 4 bases and J 4 bases; nucleotides not matched to a gene: 14. Unique molecular identifiers were added to individual cDNA molecules. TCRdb ran MiXCR on the 5' RACE reads and lists one entry per CDR3 protein. The sample carries 80,000 to 100,000 distinct CDR3 sequences, 9.5% to 11% recorded once. The table lists this clonotype with a few counts. What it binds is not known. The rearrangement joins TRBV5-4 to TRBJ1-3; TRBD1 agrees at 7 bases. This clonotype was obtained from an adult who was a healthcare worker with PCR-confirmed SARS-CoV-2 infection or an uninfected control (not recorded which). Sample: whole blood, taken at baseline. The CDR3 loop reads CASSLGGTEVPGNTIYF. DNA for the CDR3: TGTGCCAGCAGCCTAGGAGGGACAGAAGTACCAGGAAACACCATATATTTT.